The 6 T cell receptor beta chains below were found in one sample sequenced in a study of blood T cell repertoires in COVID-19. Repertoires were generated with immunoSEQ multiplex PCR, while TCRdb's copy carries only in-frame clones and drops some. The data hold more than 250,000 clones, with under 90% observed a single time. Sequenced: PBMCs or T cells enriched from blood (not recorded which). All receptors derive from a woman between 18 and 30 years old who had recovered from COVID-19.

This chain uses TRBV20-1 with TRBJ1-2, with D tentatively TRBD1 (5 bases). The CDR3 covers 13 residues. The germline V gene encodes CDR1 DFQATT and CDR2 SNEGSKA (reference sequence). V lost 3 bases to trimming and J lost 3 bases, with 11 bases between them. The CDR3 DNA sequence: TGCAGTGCTAGTAAAGGGGCTTACTATGGCTACACCTTC. Amino acids: CSASKGAYYGYTF.

This chain links TRBV27 with TRBJ1-2, with D maybe TRBD1 (6 bases). Germline CDR1 MNHEY, CDR2 SMNVEV (reference sequence). Trimming stripped 0 bases from V and 0 bases from J, with 14 bases between. The CDR3 is 17 residues long. The CDR3: CASSLSWGGTPNYGYTF. CDR3 nucleotide sequence: TGTGCCAGCAGTTTATCTTGGGGGGGGACACCTAACTATGGCTACACCTTC.

This clone was recorded a few times. This CDR3 reads CASSLLGGGNQPQHF. Here the CDR3 DNA reads TGTGCCAGCAGTTTATTAGGCGGGGGCAATCAGCCCCAGCATTTT. The chain links TRBV28 to TRBJ1-5; D is unclear. This CDR3 has 15 amino acids. Germline assignment: CDR1 MDHEN and CDR2 SYDVKM. V was clipped by 1 base and J by 2 bases, with 9 bases between them.

The V and J genes are TRBV5-5 and TRBJ2-7; 10 nucleotides line up with TRBD1. Trimming at V came to 3 bases and at J to 2 bases, leaving 2 bases not matched to a gene. Germline CDR1 is SGHKS and CDR2 is YYEKEE (reference sequence). The CDR3 is made up of 14 amino acids. Here the CDR3 reads CASSSTGGPYEQYF. In nucleotides, the CDR3 is TGTGCCAGCAGCTCGACAGGGGGCCCCTACGAGCAGTACTTC.

V is TRBV5-1 and J is TRBJ2-1, with 7 nucleotides matching TRBD2. Germline lookup yields CDR1 SGHRS and CDR2 YFSETQ. There are 15 residues in the CDR3. V was clipped by 1 base and J by 6 bases; unmatched bases: 7. The chain's CDR3 is CASSLLAGAGNEQFF. The CDR3 nucleotides read TGCGCCAGCAGCTTGTTGGCGGGAGCAGGCAATGAGCAGTTCTTC.

The chain links TRBV25-1 to TRBJ1-4, with 7 bases that match TRBD1. The CDR3 is 13 amino acids. V lost 3 bases and J lost 10; bases outside the gene matches: 5. Germline V CDR1 and CDR2: MGHDK, SYGVNS. The CDR3 loop is CASSDTGEGKLFF. DNA of the CDR3: TGTGCCAGCAGTGATACAGGGGAAGGAAAACTGTTTTTT. The variable domain in full, with the rest retrieved from reference TRBV25-1 and TRBJ1-4, is EADIYQTPRYLVIGTGKKITLECSQTMGHDKMYWYQQDPGMELHLIHYSYGVNSTEKGDLSSESTVSRIRTEHFPLTLESARPSHTSQYLCASSDTGEGKLFFGSGTQLSVL.